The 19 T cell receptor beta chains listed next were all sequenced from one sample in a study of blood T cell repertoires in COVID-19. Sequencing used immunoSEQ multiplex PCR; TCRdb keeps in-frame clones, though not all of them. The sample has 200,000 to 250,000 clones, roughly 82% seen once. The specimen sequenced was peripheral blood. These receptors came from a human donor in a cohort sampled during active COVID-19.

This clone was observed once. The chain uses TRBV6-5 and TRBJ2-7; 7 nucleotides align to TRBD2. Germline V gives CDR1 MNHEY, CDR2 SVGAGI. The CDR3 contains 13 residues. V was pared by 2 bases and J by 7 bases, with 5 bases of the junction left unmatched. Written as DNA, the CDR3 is TGTGCCAGCAGTTACGCGGCGGGAGAAGAGCAGTACTTC. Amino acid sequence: CASSYAAGEEQYF.

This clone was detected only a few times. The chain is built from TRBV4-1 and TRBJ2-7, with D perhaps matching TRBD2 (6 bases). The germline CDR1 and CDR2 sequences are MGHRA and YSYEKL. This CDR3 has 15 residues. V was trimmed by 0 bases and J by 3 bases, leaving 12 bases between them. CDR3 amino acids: CASSQDVAEYYEQYF. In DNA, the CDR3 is TGCGCCAGCAGCCAAGATGTAGCGGAGTACTACGAGCAGTACTTC.

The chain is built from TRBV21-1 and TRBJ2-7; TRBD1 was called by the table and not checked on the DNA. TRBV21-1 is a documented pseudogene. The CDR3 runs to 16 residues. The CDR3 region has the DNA TGTGCCAGCAGCAAACTGGGGACAGGGGCGACCTACGAGCAGTACTTC. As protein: CASSKLGTGATYEQYF.

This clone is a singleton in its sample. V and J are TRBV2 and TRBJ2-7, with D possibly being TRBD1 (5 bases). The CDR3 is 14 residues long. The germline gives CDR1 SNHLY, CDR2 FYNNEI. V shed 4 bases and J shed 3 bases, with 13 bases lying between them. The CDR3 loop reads CASSVQGSGYEQYF. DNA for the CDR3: TGTGCCAGCAGTGTCCAGGGCTCTGGCTACGAGCAGTACTTC.

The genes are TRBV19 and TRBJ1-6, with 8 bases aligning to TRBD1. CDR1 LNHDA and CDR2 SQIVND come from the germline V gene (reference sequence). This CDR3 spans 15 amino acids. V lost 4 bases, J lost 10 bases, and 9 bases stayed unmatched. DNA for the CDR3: TGTGCCAGTAGTAAAAGGACAGGGCAGGAATCACCCCTCCACTTT. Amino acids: CASSKRTGQESPLHF.

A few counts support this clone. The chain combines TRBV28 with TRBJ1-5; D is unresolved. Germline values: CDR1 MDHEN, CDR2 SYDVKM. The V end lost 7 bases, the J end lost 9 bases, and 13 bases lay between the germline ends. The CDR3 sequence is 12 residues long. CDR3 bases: TGTGCCAGCAAGGCGGGCTCGCGGCCCCAGCATTTT. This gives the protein CASKAGSRPQHF.

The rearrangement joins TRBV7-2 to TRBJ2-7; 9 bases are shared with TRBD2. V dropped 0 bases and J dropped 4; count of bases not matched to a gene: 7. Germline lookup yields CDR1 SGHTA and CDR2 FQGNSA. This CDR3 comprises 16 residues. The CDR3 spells CASSLAWPSGDYEQYF. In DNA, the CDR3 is TGTGCCAGCAGCTTAGCGTGGCCTAGCGGGGATTACGAGCAGTACTTC.

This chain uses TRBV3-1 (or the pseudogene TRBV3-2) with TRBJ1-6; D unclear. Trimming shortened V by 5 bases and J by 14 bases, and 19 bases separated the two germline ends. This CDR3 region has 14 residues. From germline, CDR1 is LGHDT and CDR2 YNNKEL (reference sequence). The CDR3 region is CASSAGRGGFSLHF. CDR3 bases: TGTGCCAGCAGCGCTGGGCGTGGAGGGTTCTCCCTCCACTTT.

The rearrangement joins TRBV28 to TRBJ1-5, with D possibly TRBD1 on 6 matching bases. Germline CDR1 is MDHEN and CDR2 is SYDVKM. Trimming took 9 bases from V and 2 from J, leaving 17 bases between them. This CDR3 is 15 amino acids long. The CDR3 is CASAEVRGRNQPQHF. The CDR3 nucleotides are TGTGCCAGTGCCGAGGTGCGGGGGCGCAATCAGCCCCAGCATTTT.

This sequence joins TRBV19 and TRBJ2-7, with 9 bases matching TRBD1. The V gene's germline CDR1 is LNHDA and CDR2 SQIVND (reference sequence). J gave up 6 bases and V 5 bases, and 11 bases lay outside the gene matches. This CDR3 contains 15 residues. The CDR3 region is CASSHAGTGFGEQYF. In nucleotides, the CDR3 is TGTGCCAGTAGTCACGCCGGGACAGGGTTCGGCGAGCAGTACTTC.

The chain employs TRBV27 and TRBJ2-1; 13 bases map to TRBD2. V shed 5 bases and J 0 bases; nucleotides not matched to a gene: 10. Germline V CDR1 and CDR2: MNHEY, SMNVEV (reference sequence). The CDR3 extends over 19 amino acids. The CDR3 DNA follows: TGTGCCAGCAGTCTGACTAGCGGGAGGACTTACCCCTCCTACAATGAGCAGTTCTTC. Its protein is CASSLTSGRTYPSYNEQFF.

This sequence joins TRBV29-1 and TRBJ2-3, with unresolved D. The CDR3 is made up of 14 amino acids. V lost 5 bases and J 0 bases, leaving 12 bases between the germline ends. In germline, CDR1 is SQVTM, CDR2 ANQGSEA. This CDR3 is CSVSLQLSTDTQYF. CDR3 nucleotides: TGCAGCGTTTCCCTACAGCTTAGCACAGATACGCAGTATTTT.

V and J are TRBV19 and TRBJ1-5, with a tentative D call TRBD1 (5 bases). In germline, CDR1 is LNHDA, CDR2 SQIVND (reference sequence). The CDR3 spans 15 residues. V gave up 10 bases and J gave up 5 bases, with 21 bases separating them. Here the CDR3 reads CATRGVMGSYQPQHF. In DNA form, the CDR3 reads TGTGCCACGCGGGGGGTCATGGGCTCATATCAGCCCCAGCATTTT.

The CDR3 sequence: CASSGWGGSTADTQYF. Here the CDR3 DNA reads TGTGCCAGCAGCGGGTGGGGCGGGAGTACGGCAGATACGCAGTATTTT. The genes are TRBV9 and TRBJ2-3; the match to TRBD2 covers 7 bases. Germline trimming cut 3 bases from V and 4 bases from J; bases unmatched to any gene: 11. The CDR3 is made up of 16 amino acids. Germline CDR1 SGDLS, CDR2 YYNGEE.

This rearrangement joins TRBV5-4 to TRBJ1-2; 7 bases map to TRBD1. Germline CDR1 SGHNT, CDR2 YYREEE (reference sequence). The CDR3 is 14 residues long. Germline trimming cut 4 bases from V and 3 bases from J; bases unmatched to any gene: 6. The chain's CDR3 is CASSSETGYYGYTF. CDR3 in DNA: TGTGCCAGCAGCAGTGAGACAGGGTACTATGGCTACACCTTC.

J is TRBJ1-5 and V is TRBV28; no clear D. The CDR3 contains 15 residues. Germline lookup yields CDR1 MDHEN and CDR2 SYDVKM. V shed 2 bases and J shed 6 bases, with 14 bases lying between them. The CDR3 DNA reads TGTGCCAGCAGTTTACCCCGGGTCCCTGGTCAGCCCCAGCATTTT. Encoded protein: CASSLPRVPGQPQHF.

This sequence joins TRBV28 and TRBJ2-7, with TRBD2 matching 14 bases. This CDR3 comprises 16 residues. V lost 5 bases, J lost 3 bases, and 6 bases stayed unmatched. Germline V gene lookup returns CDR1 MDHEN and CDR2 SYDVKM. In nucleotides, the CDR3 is TGTGCCAGCAGTCCGGGGACTAGCGGGAGAATCTACGAGCAGTACTTC. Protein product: CASSPGTSGRIYEQYF. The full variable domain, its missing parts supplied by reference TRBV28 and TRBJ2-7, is DVKVTQSSRYLVKRTGEKVFLECVQDMDHENMFWYRQDPGLGLRLIYFSYDVKMKEKGDIPEGYSVSREKKERFSLILESASTNQTSMYLCASSPGTSGRIYEQYFGPGTRLTVT.

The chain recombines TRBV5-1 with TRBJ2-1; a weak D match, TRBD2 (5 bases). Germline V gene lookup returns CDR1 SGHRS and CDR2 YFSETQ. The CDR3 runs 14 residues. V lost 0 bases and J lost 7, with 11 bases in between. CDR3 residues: CASSLGLSGNEQFF. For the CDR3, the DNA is TGCGCCAGCAGCTTGGGACTAAGCGGAAATGAGCAGTTCTTC.

CDR3 in DNA: TGTGCCACCAGTGACCCTAGACAGACTGGAAACACCATATATTTT. It encodes CATSDPRQTGNTIYF. The gene calls are TRBV24-1 and TRBJ1-3; D is perhaps TRBD1 (5 bases). Germline values: CDR1 KGHDR, CDR2 SFDVKD. V shed 4 bases and J shed 2 bases, with 11 bases lying between them. The CDR3 covers 15 residues.